This T cell receptor (beta chain) comes out of a study of shared clonotypes between healthy human individuals. The CDR3 has 11 residues. Germline-derived CDR1 and CDR2 are GTSNPN and SVGIG (reference sequence). V was clipped by 0 bases and J by 5 bases, with 5 bases between them. In this sample, this clone turned up once. Donors comprised only Caucasian adults living in Nashville, Tennessee. The investigators split CD4+ cells into a CD45RA+ naive subset and a CD45RA-negative memory subset. Execution of the assay was at deep level. Sequenced by immunoSEQ multiplex PCR; TCRdb stores in-frame clones only, minus some. The table lists about 2.4 million clones, more than 80% of them singletons, with under 0.15% in the top ten.

What was sequenced was naive CD4+ T cells sorted from blood. The subset here: CD45RA+ positively selected. The chain couples TRBV30 to TRBJ2-7; D unclear. The TCR originated in a man aged 18 to 29 in good health. The CDR3 reads CAWSVINEQYF. CDR3 nucleotides: TGTGCCTGGAGTGTCATCAACGAGCAGTACTTC.